Shown below are 15 T cell receptor beta chains from a single sample sequenced in a study of shared clonotypes between healthy human individuals. Some clones are missing from TCRdb's copy, which holds only in-frame ones; the method was immunoSEQ multiplex PCR. The sample has about 2 million clones; approximately 95% are singletons. As defined, naive CD8 cells were CD45RO-negative and positively selected for CCR7, with terminally differentiated effector memory CD45RA+ cells excluded. The sequenced sample was naive CD8+ T cells sorted from blood. The receptors were sampled from a man aged 18-30 years in good health.

The table lists this clone with a few counts. This sample includes further DNA sequences coding for the same CDR3. The V gene is TRBV4-1, the J gene TRBJ2-7; D not resolved. Trimming removed 1 base at V and 0 bases at J, with 4 bases between. Germline CDR1 reads MGHRA; CDR2 reads YSYEKL. The CDR3 has 13 residues. DNA for the CDR3: TGCGCCAGCAGCCAAGTGAGCTCCTACGAGCAGTACTTC. Protein product: CASSQVSSYEQYF.

The gene calls are TRBV5-4 and TRBJ1-1, with 7 positions matching TRBD1. From germline, CDR1 is SGHNT and CDR2 YYREEE (reference sequence). The CDR3 is 15 residues long. Trimming cost V 4 bases and J 3 bases; bases outside gene matches: 9. The CDR3 here is CASSPEQGKYTEAFF. CDR3 coding DNA: TGTGCCAGCAGCCCTGAACAGGGGAAGTACACTGAAGCTTTCTTT. Full variable domain (missing parts from reference TRBV5-4 and TRBJ1-1): ETGVTQSPTHLIKTRGQQVTLRCSSQSGHNTVSWYQQALGQGPQFIFQYYREEENGRGNFPPRFSGLQFPNYSSELNVNALELDDSALYLCASSPEQGKYTEAFFGQGTRLTVV.

The chain carries TRBV11-3 and TRBJ2-7; TRBD2 aligns across 10 bases. Germline values: CDR1 SGHNT, CDR2 YENEEA. V trimming: 3 bases; J trimming: 6 bases; junction bases outside the gene matches: 8. The CDR3 runs 15 residues. The CDR3 nucleotides are TGTGCCAGCAGCTTCTCGGCTAGCGGGGGTGGCGAGCAGTACTTC. Its translation is CASSFSASGGGEQYF.

Remarks on this clone: This clone may be a read error of a much larger clone one base away. The identical CDR3 is also encoded by other nucleotide sequences in the sample. V gene TRBV25-1 combines with J gene TRBJ1-1; D is undetermined. V lost 5 bases, J lost 5 bases, and 6 bases lay in between. Germline CDR1 MGHDK, CDR2 SYGVNS. The CDR3 consists of 11 residues. CDR3 loop: CASSLGTEAFF. Written as DNA, the CDR3 is TGTGCCAGCAGTTTGGGAACTGAAGCTTTCTTT.

The V gene is TRBV14, the J gene TRBJ2-1, with 9 bases lining up with TRBD2. V lost 2 bases, J lost 9 bases, and 14 bases stayed unmatched. The CDR3 consists of 17 residues. Germline CDR1 is SGHDN and CDR2 is FVKESK. CDR3 coding DNA: TGTGCCAGCAGCCAACTCGGACTAGCGCGTAACTATGGTGAGCAGTTCTTC. Translating it yields CASSQLGLARNYGEQFF.

This CDR3 is CASSYGADSGNTIYF. The DNA of the CDR3 is TGTGCCAGCAGTTACGGGGCGGACTCTGGAAACACCATATATTTT. The chain carries TRBV6-5 and TRBJ1-3, with D perhaps TRBD1 (5 bases). The V and J ends lost 2 bases and 0 bases respectively, with 8 bases between them. The CDR3 covers 15 residues. CDR1 is MNHEY and CDR2 is SVGAGI in the germline V gene.

The rearrangement joins TRBV7-9 to TRBJ2-5; TRBD1 is a possible D gene (6 bases). Trimming took off 0 bases at V and 2 bases at J, with 13 bases between the two ends. This CDR3 region has 16 residues. In germline, CDR1 is SEHNR, CDR2 FQNEAQ (reference sequence). CDR3 in amino acids: CASSLAPGQGQETQYF. CDR3 bases: TGTGCCAGCAGCTTAGCGCCCGGGCAGGGGCAAGAGACCCAGTACTTC. Using reference TRBV7-9 and TRBJ2-5 for the parts outside the CDR3, the full variable domain is DTGVSQNPRHKITKRGQNVTFRCDPISEHNRLYWYRQTLGQGPEFLTYFQNEAQLEKSRLLSDRFSAERPKGSFSTLEIQRTEQGDSAMYLCASSLAPGQGQETQYFGPGTRLLVL.

The V and J genes are TRBV6-5 and TRBJ2-5, with D possibly matching TRBD1 (5 bases). V was trimmed by 5 bases and J by 5 bases, leaving 15 bases between them. The CDR3 contains 14 residues. Looked up from germline, CDR1 is MNHEY and CDR2 is SVGAGI. DNA of the CDR3: TGTGCCAGCAGTCCGTATGGGTCAGGGGAGACCCAGTACTTC. Translating it yields CASSPYGSGETQYF.

This sequence joins TRBV27 and TRBJ2-2; unclear D gene. Trimming removed 2 bases at V and 1 base at J, with 11 bases between. The CDR3 contains 16 residues. Germline V gives CDR1 MNHEY, CDR2 SMNVEV (reference sequence). This CDR3 reads CASSLARPGNTGELFF. The CDR3 DNA reads as TGTGCCAGCAGTTTAGCCCGGCCCGGGAACACCGGGGAGCTGTTTTTT.

Comments on this clone: Other DNA sequences within the sample encode an identical CDR3. V usage is TRBV19 and J usage is TRBJ2-7, with 7 bases that match TRBD1. There are 12 residues in the CDR3. Trimming at V came to 5 bases and at J to 3 bases, leaving 1 base not matched to a gene. Germline CDR1 LNHDA, CDR2 SQIVND (reference sequence). CDR3 protein: CASSRDSYEQYF. The CDR3 DNA sequence: TGTGCCAGTAGTCGGGACAGCTACGAGCAGTACTTC.

The chain couples TRBV5-6 to TRBJ1-4, with D perhaps TRBD1 (6 bases). V dropped 5 bases and J dropped 8 bases, with 25 bases sitting between them. The CDR3 has 17 amino acids. Germline V gene lookup returns CDR1 SGHDT and CDR2 YYEEEE. CDR3 nucleotide sequence: TGTGCCAGCAGAGAAGCCGCCGCCGGGGGCGTATCCGAAAAACTGTTTTTT. Protein product: CASREAAAGGVSEKLFF.

A word on this clone: Other DNA sequences in this specimen translate into the identical CDR3. CDR3 region: CASSSADENEKLFF. The CDR3 bases are TGTGCCAGCAGCTCCGCCGACGAGAATGAAAAACTGTTTTTT. The chain is built from TRBV7-9 and TRBJ1-4; D not resolved. Trimming removed 4 bases from V and 5 bases from J, with 11 bases in between. CDR1 is SEHNR and CDR2 is FQNEAQ in the germline V gene (reference sequence). The CDR3 length is 14 residues.

The V gene is TRBV27, the J gene TRBJ2-1; no definite D call. Trimming cost V 2 bases and J 6 bases, with 8 bases left between them. CDR1 and CDR2 from the germline V gene are MNHEY and SMNVEV (reference sequence). The CDR3 runs 13 residues. The CDR3 sequence: CASSLGVINEQFF. In DNA form, the CDR3 reads TGTGCCAGCAGTTTAGGGGTGATCAATGAGCAGTTCTTC.

The chain uses TRBV11-2 and TRBJ2-7, with D maybe TRBD1 (5 bases). Germline assignment: CDR1 SGHAT and CDR2 FQNNGV. Trimming stripped 1 base from V and 0 bases from J, with 7 bases between. The CDR3 is 14 amino acids. The CDR3 reads CASSLVDNSYEQYF. CDR3 DNA: TGTGCCAGCAGCTTAGTGGACAACTCCTACGAGCAGTACTTC.

This rearrangement joins TRBV11-2 to TRBJ1-1; D perhaps matches TRBD1 (5 bases). From germline, CDR1 is SGHAT and CDR2 FQNNGV. The CDR3 has 16 residues. V dropped 5 bases and J dropped 5 bases, with 21 bases sitting between them. The CDR3: CASSLDGSWGSTEAFF. The CDR3, as DNA: TGTGCCAGCAGCCTTGACGGATCGTGGGGGAGTACTGAAGCTTTCTTT.